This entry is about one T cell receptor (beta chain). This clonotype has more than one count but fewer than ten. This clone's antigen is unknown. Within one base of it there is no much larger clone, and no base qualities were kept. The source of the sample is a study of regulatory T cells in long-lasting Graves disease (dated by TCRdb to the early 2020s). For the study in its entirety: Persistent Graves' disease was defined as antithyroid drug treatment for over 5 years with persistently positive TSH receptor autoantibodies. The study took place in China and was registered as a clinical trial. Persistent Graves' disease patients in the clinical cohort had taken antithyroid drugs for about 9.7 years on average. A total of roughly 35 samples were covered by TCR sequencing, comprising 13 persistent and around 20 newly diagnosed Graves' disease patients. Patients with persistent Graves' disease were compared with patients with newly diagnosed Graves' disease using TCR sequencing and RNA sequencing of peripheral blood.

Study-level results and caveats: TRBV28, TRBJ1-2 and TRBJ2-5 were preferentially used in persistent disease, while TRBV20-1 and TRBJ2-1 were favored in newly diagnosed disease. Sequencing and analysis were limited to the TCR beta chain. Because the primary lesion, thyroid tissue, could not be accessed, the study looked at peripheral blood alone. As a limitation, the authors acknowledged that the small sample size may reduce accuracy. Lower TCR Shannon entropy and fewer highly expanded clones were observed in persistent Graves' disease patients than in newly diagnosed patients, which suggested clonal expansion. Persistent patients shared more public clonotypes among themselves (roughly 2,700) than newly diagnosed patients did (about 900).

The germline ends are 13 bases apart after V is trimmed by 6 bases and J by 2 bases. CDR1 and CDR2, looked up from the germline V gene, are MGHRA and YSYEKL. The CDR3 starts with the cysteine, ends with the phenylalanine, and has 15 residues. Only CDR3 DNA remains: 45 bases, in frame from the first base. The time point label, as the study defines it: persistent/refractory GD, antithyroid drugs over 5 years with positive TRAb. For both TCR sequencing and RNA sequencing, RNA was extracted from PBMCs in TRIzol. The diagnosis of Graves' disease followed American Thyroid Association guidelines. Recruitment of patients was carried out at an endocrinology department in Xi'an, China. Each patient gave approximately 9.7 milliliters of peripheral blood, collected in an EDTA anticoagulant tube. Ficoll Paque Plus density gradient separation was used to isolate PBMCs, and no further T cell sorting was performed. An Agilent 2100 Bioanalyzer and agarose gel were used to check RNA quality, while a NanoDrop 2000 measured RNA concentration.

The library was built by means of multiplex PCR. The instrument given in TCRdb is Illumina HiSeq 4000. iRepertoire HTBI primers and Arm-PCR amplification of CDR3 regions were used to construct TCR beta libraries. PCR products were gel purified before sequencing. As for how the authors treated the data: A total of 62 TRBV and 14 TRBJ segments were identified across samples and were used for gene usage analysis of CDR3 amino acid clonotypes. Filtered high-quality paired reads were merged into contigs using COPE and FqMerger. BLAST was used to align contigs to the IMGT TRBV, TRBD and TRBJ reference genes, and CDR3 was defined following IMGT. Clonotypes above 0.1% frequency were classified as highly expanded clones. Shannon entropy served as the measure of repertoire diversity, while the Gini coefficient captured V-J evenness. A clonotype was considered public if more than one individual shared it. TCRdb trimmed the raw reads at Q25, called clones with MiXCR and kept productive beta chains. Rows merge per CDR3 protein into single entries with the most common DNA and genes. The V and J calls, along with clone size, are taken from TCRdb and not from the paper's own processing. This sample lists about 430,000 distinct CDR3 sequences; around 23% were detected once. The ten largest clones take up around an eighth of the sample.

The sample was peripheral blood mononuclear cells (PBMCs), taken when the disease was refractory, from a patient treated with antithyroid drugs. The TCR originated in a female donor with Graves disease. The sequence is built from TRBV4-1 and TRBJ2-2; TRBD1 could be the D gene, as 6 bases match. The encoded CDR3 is CASRGDILNTGELFF. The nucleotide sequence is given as TGCGCCAGCAGAGGGGACATTTTAAACACCGGGGAGCTGTTTTTT.